The clone carrying this T cell receptor (beta chain) was recorded many times. Its target is not known. Germline CDR1 and CDR2: SEHNR and FQNEAQ (reference sequence). Between the trimmed V and J ends, which lost 2 bases and 2 bases, there was a span of 12 bases. This CDR3 region has 15 residues. The sample originates from a study of T-cell reconstitution after alpha-beta-depleted transplantation in children. Whole-study results and caveats: By one year post-transplant, T-cell counts and diversity largely arose from T cells that were newly produced. In some patients, recipient T cells and intrathymic progenitors surviving conditioning explained high day-60 diversity.

The library targeted TCRbeta and was prepared with unique molecular identifiers. TCRdb redid the calling of the PCR reads with MiXCR, one entry per CDR3 protein. The sample lists under 250,000 distinct CDR3 sequences, around a sixth occurring once. This rearrangement joins TRBV7-9 to TRBJ1-1, with D hard to call. Sample: PBMCs, mostly from graft donor cells, taken 360 days after TCRalphabeta/CD19-depleted stem cell transplant. This sequence originates from a male patient under 10 years old who had a stem cell transplant for acute lymphoblastic leukemia, so the T cells may come from the graft donor. CDR3 residues: CASSLLVHLNTEAFF. DNA of the CDR3: TGTGCCAGCAGCTTATTAGTACACCTCAACACTGAAGCTTTCTTT.